The 21 T cell receptor beta chains given below trace back to one sample, sequenced in a study of blood T cell repertoires in COVID-19. Repertoires were generated with immunoSEQ multiplex PCR, while TCRdb's copy carries only in-frame clones and drops some. The table has about 88,000 clones, 87% seen once. The sequencing sample was made of peripheral blood. These TCRs come from a male donor with acute or convalescent COVID-19.

This chain uses TRBV5-1 with TRBJ2-1; D remains unclear. The CDR3 sequence is 14 residues long. Trimming took 0 bases from V and 2 from J, leaving 6 bases between them. Germline lookup yields CDR1 SGHRS and CDR2 YFSETQ. CDR3 protein: CASSLGQAYNEQFF. CDR3 nucleotides: TGCGCCAGCAGCTTGGGTCAGGCCTACAATGAGCAGTTCTTC. Filled out from reference TRBV5-1 and TRBJ2-1, the complete variable domain reads KAGVTQTPRYLIKTRGQQVTLSCSPISGHRSVSWYQQTPGQGLQFLFEYFSETQRNKGNFPGRFSGRQFSNSRSEMNVSTLELGDSALYLCASSLGQAYNEQFFGPGTRLTVL.

V usage is TRBV5-1 and J usage is TRBJ2-5; D gene ambiguous. The germline gives CDR1 SGHRS, CDR2 YFSETQ. The V gene lost 0 bases and the J gene lost 1 base, with 7 bases spanning the gap. The CDR3 runs 14 residues. Here the CDR3 reads CASSLAAGQETQYF. Written as DNA, the CDR3 is TGCGCCAGCAGCTTGGCCGCAGGCCAAGAGACCCAGTACTTC.

V usage is TRBV6-4 and J usage is TRBJ2-1; 10 nucleotides match TRBD2. Unmatched junction bases numbered 6, after V lost 6 bases and J lost 4 bases. Per the germline V gene, CDR1 is MRHNA and CDR2 is SNTAGT. This CDR3 has 15 residues. CDR3 amino acids: CASSRAGGPYNEQFF. For the CDR3, the DNA is TGTGCCAGCAGCCGAGCGGGGGGGCCGTACAATGAGCAGTTCTTC.

The chain uses TRBV19 and TRBJ2-1; maybe TRBD1 (6 bases). This CDR3 has 12 amino acids. V was trimmed by 4 bases and J by 9 bases, leaving 10 bases between them. Germline V gives CDR1 LNHDA, CDR2 SQIVND (reference sequence). The CDR3 reads CASSRAQGEQFF. The CDR3 nucleotides are TGTGCCAGTAGTAGAGCACAGGGTGAGCAGTTCTTC.

The chain has TRBV27 and TRBJ2-3; perhaps TRBD2 as D (5 bases). Per the germline V gene, CDR1 is MNHEY and CDR2 is SMNVEV (reference sequence). Trimming left V 6 bases short and J 3 bases short, with 10 bases between. The CDR3 consists of 13 residues. The CDR3 here is CASSRDPTDTQYF. The DNA for the CDR3 is TGTGCCAGCAGCCGGGATCCTACAGATACGCAGTATTTT.

The V gene is TRBV11-3, the J gene TRBJ1-1, with D maybe TRBD1 (6 bases). The germline CDR1 and CDR2 sequences are SGHNT and YENEEA. V lost 0 bases and J lost 1, with 9 bases in between. This CDR3 spans 15 amino acids. CDR3 DNA: TGTGCCAGCAGCTTAGAGGCAGGGGCGAACACTGAAGCTTTCTTT. This translates into CASSLEAGANTEAFF.

This clone was seen a few times. The J gene is TRBJ1-1, the V gene TRBV6-5; D is ambiguous. The CDR3 is 11 residues long. Germline CDR1 MNHEY, CDR2 SVGAGI. Trimming left V 6 bases short and J 8 bases short, with 10 bases between. The CDR3 coding sequence is TGTGCCAGCAGCCTTCCGGGGGAAGCTTTCTTT. Translating gives CASSLPGEAFF.

This clone was seen only once. This rearrangement joins TRBV28 to TRBJ2-2; D unresolved. This CDR3 has 13 amino acids. CDR1 MDHEN and CDR2 SYDVKM come from the germline V gene. V gave up 2 bases and J gave up 6 bases, with 7 bases separating them. The DNA for the CDR3 is TGTGCCAGCAGTTTAGGCGGTTCCGGGGAGCTGTTTTTT. Encoded protein: CASSLGGSGELFF.

The CDR3 DNA is TGTGCCAGCAGGTCACAGCCGAGCTCCTATAATTCACCCCTCCACTTT. Residues: CASRSQPSSYNSPLHF. The chain links TRBV2 to TRBJ1-6; D uncertain. CDR1 SNHLY and CDR2 FYNNEI come from the germline V gene. The CDR3 is 16 residues long. V was pared by 6 bases and J by 0 bases, with 12 bases between. Based on the CDR3 plus reference TRBV2 and TRBJ1-6, the full variable domain is EPEVTQTPSHQVTQMGQEVILRCVPISNHLYFYWYRQILGQKVEFLVSFYNNEISEKSEIFDDQFSVERPDGSNFTLKIRSTKLEDSAMYFCASRSQPSSYNSPLHFGNGTRLTVT.

The chain carries TRBV2 and TRBJ1-1; 7 positions agree with TRBD1. The CDR3 has 11 amino acids. CDR1 is SNHLY and CDR2 is FYNNEI in the germline V gene. As DNA, the CDR3 is TGTGTTGAGGGGGCGCGAACTGAAGCTTTCTTT. Its translation is CVEGARTEAFF.

A few counts support this clone. V gene TRBV2 combines with J gene TRBJ1-2; D call uncertain. V was cut by 4 bases and J by 4 bases, with 7 bases left in between. The CDR3 has 12 amino acids. Germline lookup yields CDR1 SNHLY and CDR2 FYNNEI. For the CDR3, the DNA is TGTGCCAGCAGTGCATCCGGCTATGGCTACACCTTC. This gives the protein CASSASGYGYTF.

V usage is TRBV7-2 and J usage is TRBJ1-2; 7 bases match TRBD1. Losses at the gene ends were 5 bases for V and 10 bases for J; bases not matched to a gene: 7. CDR3 size: 12 residues. The V gene's germline CDR1 is SGHTA and CDR2 FQGNSA. The CDR3 protein is CASSLGTDTYTF. CDR3 DNA sequence: TGTGCCAGCAGCCTTGGGACAGACACCTACACCTTC.

This clone was counted only a few times. The rearrangement uses TRBV4-2 and TRBJ2-5; D call uncertain. CDR3 length: 16 amino acids. V was cut by 0 bases and J by 1 base, with 12 bases left in between. CDR1 and CDR2 from the germline V gene are LGHNA and YNFKEQ. CDR3 amino acids: CASSQDSPGRQETQYF. The DNA of the CDR3 is TGTGCCAGCAGCCAAGATTCCCCAGGCCGCCAAGAGACCCAGTACTTC.

The gene calls are TRBV4-1 and TRBJ1-4; TRBD1 agrees at 10 bases. The CDR3 sequence is 16 residues long. Trimming took 2 bases from V and 7 from J; bases not matched to a gene: 7. Germline V gene lookup returns CDR1 MGHRA and CDR2 YSYEKL. CDR3 loop: CASSQTPGQGSEKLFF. CDR3 nucleotide sequence: TGCGCCAGCAGCCAAACTCCGGGACAGGGGAGTGAAAAACTGTTTTTT.

The chain uses TRBV5-1 and TRBJ2-1; 9 bases are shared with TRBD1. The germline V gene encodes CDR1 SGHRS and CDR2 YFSETQ. The CDR3 runs to 15 residues. The trim removed 0 bases at V and 11 bases at J, leaving 9 bases unmatched. CDR3 residues: CASSLGTGDIPQQFF. CDR3 DNA sequence: TGCGCCAGCAGCTTGGGGACAGGGGACATCCCCCAGCAGTTCTTC.

This chain joins TRBV5-4 and TRBJ2-5, with 9 bases matching TRBD1. The V gene's germline CDR1 is SGHNT and CDR2 YYREEE (reference sequence). CDR3 length: 16 residues. The junction had 7 bases not matched to a gene; V was cut back by 0 bases and J by 4 bases. The CDR3 bases are TGTGCCAGCAGCTTGGAAGGACAGGGGAGAGGAGAGACCCAGTACTTC. It is translated as CASSLEGQGRGETQYF. The full variable domain, its missing parts supplied by reference TRBV5-4 and TRBJ2-5, is ETGVTQSPTHLIKTRGQQVTLRCSSQSGHNTVSWYQQALGQGPQFIFQYYREEENGRGNFPPRFSGLQFPNYSSELNVNALELDDSALYLCASSLEGQGRGETQYFGPGTRLLVL.

This clone was recorded once. The V call is TRBV7-8, the J call TRBJ2-5; 7 bases match TRBD2. From germline, CDR1 is SGHVS and CDR2 FQNEAQ. The CDR3 length is 13 residues. With 7 bases clipped from V and 5 bases from J, the junction kept 7 bases outside the gene matches. The CDR3 DNA is TGTGCCAGCAATAGGGAGGGCCTGGAGACCCAGTACTTC. It encodes CASNREGLETQYF.

The genes are TRBV6-6 and TRBJ2-7; 10 bases agree with TRBD1. The germline gives CDR1 MNHNY, CDR2 SVGAGI (reference sequence). Trimming cost V 6 bases and J 0 bases; bases outside gene matches: 17. This CDR3 is built from 19 residues. CDR3: CASSSTKGQGLVSSYEQYF. The DNA of the CDR3 is TGTGCCAGCAGCTCAACGAAGGGACAGGGGCTGGTTAGCTCCTACGAGCAGTACTTC.

The V gene is TRBV3-1 (or the pseudogene TRBV3-2), the J gene TRBJ2-7; TRBD2 matches 13 bases. The CDR3 loop spans 15 amino acids. Germline assignment: CDR1 LGHDT and CDR2 YNNKEL (reference sequence). The J segment lost 7 bases and the V segment lost 1 base, leaving 4 bases of the junction unmatched. In DNA form, the CDR3 reads TGTGCCAGCAGCCAAGGACTAGCGGGGGGCCTGGAGCAGTACTTC. It is translated as CASSQGLAGGLEQYF.

The chain employs TRBV6-2 or TRBV6-3 and TRBJ1-1; weak D call: TRBD1 (5 bases). The CDR3 consists of 14 residues. Trimming pared 2 bases from V and 1 base from J, leaving 8 bases between. From germline, CDR1 is MNHEY and CDR2 SVGEGT. This CDR3 is CASSYAGQNTEAFF. For the CDR3, the DNA is TGTGCCAGCAGTTACGCCGGACAGAACACTGAAGCTTTCTTT.

The chain joins TRBV19 to TRBJ1-5; TRBD1 matches 8 bases. Germline V gene data show CDR1 as LNHDA and CDR2 as SQIVND (reference sequence). This CDR3 contains 15 residues. The V segment lost 2 bases and the J segment 4 bases; nucleotides outside the gene matches: 4. CDR3 DNA sequence: TGTGCCAGTAGTATAAGGGACAGGCCAAATCAGCCCCAGCATTTT. It encodes CASSIRDRPNQPQHF.